Presented here are 6 T cell receptor beta chains from one specimen sequenced in a study of PD-1 blockade in mismatch repair-deficient tumors (dated by TCRdb to about 2017). Preparation of the library involved the immunoSEQ multiplex PCR assay. TCRdb took over this immuneACCESS table, retaining in-frame rearrangements with V and J assigned. Such tables are incomplete; in checked studies, under half of the missing clones stem from an unresolved V gene, and the remainder is unexplained. Recorded for this sample are roughly 37,000 clones; approximately 88% of them occurred a single time. Under 1.2% of the sample rests with the top ten. The specimen was PBMCs, collected around 38 weeks after starting pembrolizumab. The source of these receptors is an adult with mismatch repair-deficient cancer.

This clone has only one observation. V is TRBV5-1 and J is TRBJ1-6; D unresolved. Germline CDR1 reads SGHRS; CDR2 reads YFSETQ. The CDR3 contains 13 residues. V lost 9 bases and J 10 bases, leaving 17 bases between the germline ends. CDR3 nucleotide sequence: TGCGCCACCAGTGGGGAGGTCGGGTCACCCCTCCACTTT. It codes for CATSGEVGSPLHF.

This sequence joins TRBV13 and TRBJ1-1, with a weak D call TRBD1 (5 bases). The CDR3 extends over 14 amino acids. Trimming took off 4 bases at V and 1 base at J, with 10 bases between the two ends. Germline CDR1 and CDR2: PRHDT and FYEKMQ (reference sequence). CDR3 nucleotides: TGTGCCAGCAGCTCAACAGGCAGGAACACTGAAGCTTTCTTT. Its protein product is CASSSTGRNTEAFF.

The V and J genes are TRBV9 and TRBJ2-7; 13 nucleotides match TRBD2. This CDR3 has 16 residues. Germline V gene data show CDR1 as SGDLS and CDR2 as YYNGEE. Germline trimming cut 2 bases from V and 2 bases from J; bases unmatched to any gene: 4. The CDR3 is CASSVTGTSGTYEQYF. The CDR3 DNA reads TGTGCCAGCAGCGTGACCGGGACTAGCGGGACCTACGAGCAGTACTTC.

The chain has TRBV5-4 and TRBJ2-3; 7 nucleotides agree with TRBD2. Germline CDR1 is SGHNT and CDR2 is YYREEE (reference sequence). J lost 2 bases, V lost 1 base, and 4 bases had no gene match. The CDR3 is 15 amino acids. CDR3 in DNA: TGTGCCAGCAGCTTGCGGGCGGGAGTCACAGATACGCAGTATTTT. Amino acids: CASSLRAGVTDTQYF. The whole variable domain, filled in from reference TRBV5-4 and TRBJ2-3, reads ETGVTQSPTHLIKTRGQQVTLRCSSQSGHNTVSWYQQALGQGPQFIFQYYREEENGRGNFPPRFSGLQFPNYSSELNVNALELDDSALYLCASSLRAGVTDTQYFGPGTRLTVL.

V is TRBV6-5 and J is TRBJ2-1; TRBD2 matches 9 bases. With V trimmed by 6 bases and J by 6 bases, 9 bases remained unmatched. This CDR3 spans 15 amino acids. Per the germline V gene, CDR1 is MNHEY and CDR2 is SVGAGI. The CDR3 here is CASSPPGGRANEQFF. The CDR3, as DNA: TGTGCCAGCAGCCCTCCCGGCGGGAGGGCCAATGAGCAGTTCTTC.

This chain links TRBV5-1 with TRBJ1-4, with a possible D match to TRBD1 (5 bases). This CDR3 has 13 amino acids. The V gene lost 3 bases and the J gene lost 8 bases, with 11 bases spanning the gap. Germline CDR1 is SGHRS and CDR2 is YFSETQ. The CDR3 region has the DNA TGCGCCAGCAGCTCGTCGGGGGGGGAAAAACTGTTTTTT. Its translation: CASSSSGGEKLFF.